One and the same sample provided the 25 T cell receptor beta chains below, sequenced in a study of Ad26.COV2.S vaccination and SARS-CoV-2 variants. This sample's treatment: roughly 18 received Ad26.COV2.S at low or high dose, single or two shots; about five received placebo; per-sample allocation not given. The study sampled participants on day 63 after the first vaccine or placebo injection. The data were produced by immunoSEQ multiplex PCR, yet TCRdb's version contains in-frame clones alone and is incomplete. The sample contains about 280,000 clones, approximately 87% of which appear only once. The sample here was peripheral blood, taken in a trial of Ad26.COV2.S vaccine versus placebo. Every receptor here comes from a person aged 18-65 years who received the Ad26.COV2.S COVID-19 vaccine or a placebo.

The J gene is TRBJ2-3, the V gene TRBV12-5; unclear D gene. Germline V gives CDR1 LGHNT, CDR2 FRNRAP. There are 11 residues in the CDR3. The V end lost 5 bases, the J end lost 7 bases, and 7 bases lay between the germline ends. The CDR3 nucleotides read TGTGCTAGTGGTCCCCAAAATACGCAGTATTTT. Its protein is CASGPQNTQYF. Together with reference TRBV12-5 and TRBJ2-3, the CDR3 gives the full variable domain: DARVTQTPRHKVTEMGQEVTMRCQPILGHNTVFWYRQTMMQGLELLAYFRNRAPLDDSGMPKDRFSAEMPDATLATLKIQPSEPRDSAVYFCASGPQNTQYFGPGTRLTVL.

This clone has only one observation. The chain is built from TRBV29-1 and TRBJ2-3; 7 positions match TRBD1. The germline V gene has CDR1 SQVTM and CDR2 ANQGSEA. V trimming: 7 bases; J trimming: 3 bases; junction bases outside the gene matches: 7. There are 13 residues in the CDR3. The CDR3 region is CSASTGITDTQYF. CDR3 DNA: TGCAGCGCCTCGACAGGGATAACAGATACGCAGTATTTT.

This chain links TRBV3-1 (or the pseudogene TRBV3-2) with TRBJ1-2, with no clear D. CDR1 is LGHDT and CDR2 is YNNKEL in the germline V gene (reference sequence). The germline V and J ends were trimmed by 1 base and 6 bases, with 12 bases remaining between them. This CDR3 has 14 residues. CDR3 region: CASSQVGSVDGYTF. CDR3 sequence (DNA): TGTGCCAGCAGCCAAGTAGGCTCCGTTGATGGCTACACCTTC.

The gene calls are TRBV5-4 and TRBJ2-5; 9 nucleotides align to TRBD2. Germline V gives CDR1 SGHNT, CDR2 YYREEE (reference sequence). Trimming took 2 bases from V and 1 from J; bases not matched to a gene: 6. The CDR3 consists of 16 residues. Written as DNA, the CDR3 is TGTGCCAGCAGCTTCGGGCGGGGGGGGATCCAAGAGACCCAGTACTTC. This encodes CASSFGRGGIQETQYF.

The chain joins TRBV4-2 to TRBJ2-1, with a weak D call TRBD2 (5 bases). Per germline, CDR1 LGHNA and CDR2 YNFKEQ. V dropped 1 base and J dropped 0 bases, with 10 bases sitting between them. CDR3 size: 16 residues. CDR3 coding DNA: TGTGCCAGCAGCCAAGGGAGGTCAGGCTCCTACAATGAGCAGTTCTTC. Translated: CASSQGRSGSYNEQFF.

In this sample, this clone turned up once. The rearrangement links TRBV9 to TRBJ1-6, with D uncertain. This CDR3 is built from 15 residues. Germline V gene lookup returns CDR1 SGDLS and CDR2 YYNGEE. Trimming took 1 base from V and 11 from J, leaving 16 bases between them. CDR3 DNA sequence: TGTGCCAGCAGCGTAACGGGAGGGATCGAAGCACCCCTCCACTTT. Protein: CASSVTGGIEAPLHF.

This clone was recorded only once. The rearrangement joins TRBV7-9 to TRBJ1-4; D is unclear. CDR1 SEHNR and CDR2 FQNEAQ come from the germline V gene (reference sequence). The V end was cut by 4 bases, the J end by 3 bases, with 15 bases between. The CDR3 is made up of 16 amino acids. This CDR3 is CASSSPHNSANEKLFF. CDR3 in DNA: TGTGCCAGCAGCTCCCCACATAATTCGGCTAATGAAAAACTGTTTTTT. The full variable domain, completed using reference TRBV7-9 and TRBJ1-4, is DTGVSQNPRHKITKRGQNVTFRCDPISEHNRLYWYRQTLGQGPEFLTYFQNEAQLEKSRLLSDRFSAERPKGSFSTLEIQRTEQGDSAMYLCASSSPHNSANEKLFFGSGTQLSVL.

This clone is a singleton in its sample. The V and J genes are TRBV11-2 and TRBJ2-5, with D possibly matching TRBD2 (9 bases). This CDR3 is built from 14 residues. V was trimmed by 8 bases and J by 5 bases, leaving 18 bases between them. CDR1 and CDR2 from the germline V gene are SGHAT and FQNNGV. CDR3 DNA sequence: TGTGCCAGCGACAGGGGACTAGCAGTGGAGACCCAGTACTTC. This encodes CASDRGLAVETQYF.

The count of this clone is one. V usage is TRBV5-8 and J usage is TRBJ2-1; no firm D call. Between the trimmed V and J ends, which lost 4 bases and 0 bases, there was a span of 17 bases. Germline loops: CDR1 SGHTS, CDR2 YDEGEE. The CDR3 is 17 residues long. CDR3 bases: TGTGCCAGCAGCCCGCTTTTGGGTACCAGCTCCTACAATGAGCAGTTCTTC. Protein sequence: CASSPLLGTSSYNEQFF.

This rearrangement joins TRBV6-5 to TRBJ1-2; no clear D gene. Germline V gene sequence: CDR1 MNHEY, CDR2 SVGAGI. V lost 6 bases and J 2 bases, leaving 10 bases between the germline ends. This CDR3 is 13 amino acids long. In DNA, the CDR3 is TGTGCCAGCAGCCAAGACCGGAACTATGGCTACACCTTC. Protein: CASSQDRNYGYTF.

V usage is TRBV6-5 and J usage is TRBJ2-7; D could derive from TRBD1 or TRBD2 (7 bases each). In germline, CDR1 is MNHEY, CDR2 SVGAGI. Trimming took 0 bases from V and 6 from J, leaving 15 bases between them. The CDR3 length is 15 residues. DNA for the CDR3: TGTGCCAGCAGTTACTCGAAGGCAGGGGGGGGCGAGCAGTACTTC. Residues: CASSYSKAGGGEQYF.

The V gene is TRBV28, the J gene TRBJ2-7; D uncertain. V dropped 2 bases and J dropped 0 bases, with 11 bases sitting between them. The germline CDR1 and CDR2 sequences are MDHEN and SYDVKM. The CDR3 loop spans 15 amino acids. This CDR3 is CASSLGGVVSYEQYF. The CDR3 nucleotides read TGTGCCAGCAGTTTAGGTGGGGTTGTCTCCTACGAGCAGTACTTC.

CDR3 region: CASSLRGVTNEKLFF. For the CDR3, the DNA is TGTGCCAGCAGCTTGCGGGGGGTGACTAATGAAAAACTGTTTTTT. This chain links TRBV5-4 with TRBJ1-4; perhaps TRBD1 as D (5 bases). Germline V lookup: CDR1 SGHNT, CDR2 YYREEE (reference sequence). This CDR3 region has 15 residues. With 1 base removed from V and 2 bases from J, the gap between germline ends came to 9 bases. Together with reference TRBV5-4 and TRBJ1-4, the CDR3 gives the full variable domain: ETGVTQSPTHLIKTRGQQVTLRCSSQSGHNTVSWYQQALGQGPQFIFQYYREEENGRGNFPPRFSGLQFPNYSSELNVNALELDDSALYLCASSLRGVTNEKLFFGSGTQLSVL.

This chain uses TRBV6-5 with TRBJ1-5, with TRBD1 as a possible D gene (5 bases). This CDR3 contains 13 residues. V lost 2 bases to trimming and J lost 7 bases, with 9 bases between them. Germline CDR1 and CDR2: MNHEY and SVGAGI. CDR3 in amino acids: CASSYERGQPQHF. CDR3 in DNA: TGTGCCAGCAGTTACGAGCGGGGCCAGCCCCAGCATTTT.

The gene calls are TRBV24-1 and TRBJ2-1; TRBD1 agrees at 8 bases. This CDR3 comprises 15 residues. Looked up from germline, CDR1 is KGHDR and CDR2 is SFDVKD. Trimming removed 5 bases from V and 2 bases from J; junction bases left unmatched: 4. CDR3: CATSGGQATYNEQFF. In DNA form, the CDR3 reads TGTGCCACCAGTGGGGGACAGGCCACCTACAATGAGCAGTTCTTC.

CDR3: CASSSTGPYEQYF. CDR3 sequence (DNA): TGTGCCAGCAGCTCTACAGGGCCTTACGAGCAGTACTTC. The rearrangement joins TRBV7-9 to TRBJ2-7; possible D gene TRBD1, 6 bases. Trimming removed 4 bases from V and 4 bases from J, with 11 bases in between. CDR1 SEHNR and CDR2 FQNEAQ come from the germline V gene (reference sequence). The CDR3 covers 13 residues.

The chain joins TRBV15 to TRBJ2-7, with D tentatively TRBD1 (6 bases). The CDR3 loop spans 17 amino acids. Deletions cut 0 bases from V and 0 bases from J, with 15 bases between. Germline CDR1 LNHNV, CDR2 YYDKDF (reference sequence). For the CDR3, the DNA is TGTGCCACCAGCAGAGATCGTCAGGGGACGGTCTCCTACGAGCAGTACTTC. This codes for CATSRDRQGTVSYEQYF.

V and J are TRBV5-8 and TRBJ2-3; 12 nucleotides agree with TRBD1. J was trimmed by 5 bases and V by 2 bases; bases with no gene match: 9. Per germline, CDR1 SGHTS and CDR2 YDEGEE. This CDR3 spans 17 amino acids. CDR3 region: CASSLGRDRGRRDTQYF. CDR3 nucleotide sequence: TGTGCCAGCAGCTTAGGCCGGGACAGGGGGCGCAGAGATACGCAGTATTTT.

J is TRBJ1-5 and V is TRBV5-1, with D perhaps matching TRBD1 (5 bases). Germline V gene sequence: CDR1 SGHRS, CDR2 YFSETQ. This CDR3 comprises 14 residues. The V end was cut by 10 bases, the J end by 7 bases, with 21 bases between. The CDR3 DNA follows: TGCGCCCGCCGCTGGGGCGGGGGGGGACAGCCCCAGCATTTT. The encoded protein is CARRWGGGGQPQHF.

This clone was picked up a small number of times. The rearrangement links TRBV19 to TRBJ1-5; 8 nucleotides align to TRBD1. The trim removed 5 bases at V and 3 bases at J, leaving 6 bases unmatched. The V gene's germline CDR1 is LNHDA and CDR2 SQIVND (reference sequence). This CDR3 spans 15 amino acids. The CDR3 sequence is CASSFGTGNNQPQHF. CDR3 coding DNA: TGTGCCAGTAGTTTCGGGACAGGCAACAATCAGCCCCAGCATTTT. The full variable domain, in which reference TRBV19 and TRBJ1-5 provide the parts outside the CDR3, is DGGITQSPKYLFRKEGQNVTLSCEQNLNHDAMYWYRQDPGQGLRLIYYSQIVNDFQKGDIAEGYSVSREKKESFPLTVTSAQKNPTAFYLCASSFGTGNNQPQHFGDGTRLSIL.

This sequence joins TRBV19 and TRBJ1-3, with TRBD1 identical over 7 bases. The CDR3 is 15 amino acids. V lost 1 base, J lost 5 bases, and 5 bases stayed unmatched. Germline-derived CDR1 and CDR2 are LNHDA and SQIVND (reference sequence). CDR3 DNA sequence: TGTGCCAGTAGTATAGGGGGACAGCCAAGAAACACCATATATTTT. This encodes CASSIGGQPRNTIYF. The full variable domain, rest sourced from reference TRBV19 and TRBJ1-3, is DGGITQSPKYLFRKEGQNVTLSCEQNLNHDAMYWYRQDPGQGLRLIYYSQIVNDFQKGDIAEGYSVSREKKESFPLTVTSAQKNPTAFYLCASSIGGQPRNTIYFGEGSWLTVV.

The chain joins TRBV5-1 to TRBJ1-3; TRBD1 is a possible D gene (6 bases). Germline CDR1 and CDR2: SGHRS and YFSETQ. The CDR3 is made up of 18 amino acids. Trimming shortened V by 4 bases and J by 4 bases, and 24 bases separated the two germline ends. CDR3 in amino acids: CASSLLPSNRVAGNTIYF. In nucleotides, the CDR3 is TGCGCCAGCAGCCTACTTCCCTCAAACAGGGTGGCGGGAAACACCATATATTTT.

This clone was detected only once. The gene calls are TRBV6-1 and TRBJ1-2; D not certain. V was trimmed by 2 bases and J by 0 bases, leaving 7 bases between them. CDR3 length equals 14 residues. Per germline, CDR1 MNHNS and CDR2 SASEGT. The CDR3 DNA reads as TGTGCCAGCAGTGAATATGACACTAACTATGGCTACACCTTC. The encoded protein is CASSEYDTNYGYTF.

This chain links TRBV18 with TRBJ1-1; D ambiguous. Germline V gives CDR1 KGHSH, CDR2 LQKENI. V was shortened by 1 base and J by 4 bases, with 7 bases between the two germline ends. The CDR3 is 13 residues long. This CDR3 reads CASSPQRATEAFF. The DNA of the CDR3 is TGTGCCAGCTCACCACAAAGGGCCACTGAAGCTTTCTTT.

The rearrangement links TRBV6-5 to TRBJ1-5, with TRBD1 as a possible D gene (5 bases). Germline V CDR1 and CDR2: MNHEY, SVGAGI. V was shortened by 6 bases and J by 2 bases, with 11 bases between the two germline ends. The CDR3 has 14 residues. The CDR3 nucleotides are TGTGCCAGCAGCCCCAGGGCGGGCAATCAGCCCCAGCATTTT. The encoded protein is CASSPRAGNQPQHF.